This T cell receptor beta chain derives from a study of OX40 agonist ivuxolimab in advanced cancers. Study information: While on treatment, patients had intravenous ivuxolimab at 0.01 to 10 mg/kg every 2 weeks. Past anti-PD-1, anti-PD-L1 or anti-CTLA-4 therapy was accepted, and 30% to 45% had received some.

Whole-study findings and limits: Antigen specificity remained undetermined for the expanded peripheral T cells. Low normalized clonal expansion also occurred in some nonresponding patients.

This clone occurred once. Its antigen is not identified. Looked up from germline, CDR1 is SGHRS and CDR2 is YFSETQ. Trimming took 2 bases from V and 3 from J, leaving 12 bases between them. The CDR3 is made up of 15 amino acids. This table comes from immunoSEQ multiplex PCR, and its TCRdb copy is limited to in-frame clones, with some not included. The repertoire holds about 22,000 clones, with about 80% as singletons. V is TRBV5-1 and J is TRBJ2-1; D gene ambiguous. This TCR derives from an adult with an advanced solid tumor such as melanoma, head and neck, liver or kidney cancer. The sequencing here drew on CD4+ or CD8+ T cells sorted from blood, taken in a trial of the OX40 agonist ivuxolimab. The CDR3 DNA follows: TGCGCCAGCAGCTTATCCGACCAGAACTACAATGAGCAGTTCTTC. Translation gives CASSLSDQNYNEQFF.